This T cell receptor (beta chain) emerged from a study of cytomegalovirus exposure and HLA in healthy donors. Findings and limits, study-wide: According to an earlier analysis, most TCR beta V segments yielded productive rearrangements about 87% or about 30% of the time. Analysis was carried out at a later point, and it linked a missense DCLRE1C variant to TCR beta V- and J-gene trimming.

The germline V gene has CDR1 SQVTM and CDR2 ANQGSEA. The CDR3 has 14 residues. After removal of 6 bases from V and 4 bases from J, the junction contained 8 bases not matched to a gene. This clone was counted a single time. What it binds is not known. The PCR was carried out with 60 Vbeta primers and 13 Jbeta primers. The data were produced by immunoSEQ multiplex PCR, yet TCRdb's version contains in-frame clones alone and is incomplete. The sample has some 150,000 clones, 80% to 85% seen once. The sequenced sample consisted of PBMCs. The V gene is TRBV29-1, the J gene TRBJ2-1; 8 nucleotides agree with TRBD2. This sequence originates from a boy aged 2 to 9 in good health and CMV-seronegative. CDR3 DNA sequence: TGCAGCGTATACCTCCCTAGCGGGTACAATGAGCAGTTCTTC. It encodes CSVYLPSGYNEQFF.